Shown below are 17 T cell receptor beta chains from a single sample sequenced in a study of monozygotic twins with inflammatory bowel disease (dated by TCRdb to about 2019). The library was generated by 5' RACE. The sequencer listed for this sample is Illumina HiSeq 2500. TCRdb reprocessed the reads, so every CDR3 protein sequence counts as one entry and DNA is not shown. The sample's table lists a count of around 450,000 distinct CDR3 sequences. 2.4% of the sample goes to the ten largest clones. Sequenced: blood. Source of these receptors: a human donor with ulcerative colitis or Crohn's disease, or a healthy co-twin of an affected twin (not recorded which).

The chain links TRBV28 to TRBJ1-2; TCRdb lists TRBD1, though no DNA is available to test this call. The CDR3 runs to 14 residues. Germline V gene lookup returns CDR1 MDHEN and CDR2 SYDVKM. The CDR3 is CASSLAQGFRGYTF.

This CDR3 reads CASSSDRISNYGYTF. The chain links TRBV7-2 to TRBJ1-2; the TCRdb call, TRBD1, lacks DNA for checking. Per germline, CDR1 SGHTA and CDR2 FQGNSA. CDR3 size: 15 residues.

V and J are TRBV15 and TRBJ2-7. The CDR3 is 13 residues long. Germline assignment: CDR1 LNHNV and CDR2 YYDKDF (reference sequence). CDR3 sequence reads: CATSRDSDYEQYF.

The J gene is TRBJ2-1, the V gene TRBV20-1; TCRdb designates TRBD1, a call that cannot be tested without DNA. Germline CDR1 DFQATT, CDR2 SNEGSKA (reference sequence). The CDR3 extends over 12 amino acids. The CDR3 here is CSLTGIYNEQFF.

The V call is TRBV14, the J call TRBJ2-2; TCRdb outputs TRBD2, but without DNA this stays unchecked. CDR3 length: 15 amino acids. The germline gives CDR1 SGHDN, CDR2 FVKESK. The CDR3 protein is CASSQALAGAGELFF.

The chain joins TRBV4-2 to TRBJ1-1; TCRdb lists TRBD1, though no DNA is available to test this call. The germline V gene encodes CDR1 LGHNA and CDR2 YNFKEQ. The CDR3 totals 16 residues. CDR3 region: CASSQGNRGRSTEAFF.

The chain carries TRBV19 and TRBJ2-3; TCRdb's D gene call, TRBD2, goes unchecked for lack of DNA. The germline V gene encodes CDR1 LNHDA and CDR2 SQIVND (reference sequence). This CDR3 is built from 16 residues. CDR3 sequence: CASSIFLRSGTDTQYF.

Here the CDR3 reads CASSPDYEQYF. This chain uses TRBV18 with TRBJ2-7. The germline V gene encodes CDR1 KGHSH and CDR2 LQKENI. This CDR3 has 11 amino acids.

The V call is TRBV7-9, the J call TRBJ2-1; TCRdb picks TRBD1, but there is no DNA to check that call. Germline-derived CDR1 and CDR2 are SEHNR and FQNEAQ (reference sequence). This CDR3 region has 12 residues. The CDR3: CASSPQGRGWFF.

V and J are TRBV18 and TRBJ1-5; TCRdb outputs TRBD1, but without DNA this stays unchecked. The CDR3 length is 15 residues. Per the germline V gene, CDR1 is KGHSH and CDR2 is LQKENI. CDR3: CASSPGQVSNQPQHF.

The J gene is TRBJ1-4, the V gene TRBV5-5; absent DNA, TCRdb's TRBD1 call cannot be checked. From germline, CDR1 is SGHKS and CDR2 YYEKEE (reference sequence). The CDR3 covers 15 residues. The chain's CDR3 is CASSLFPGESEKLFF.

This sequence joins TRBV7-2 and TRBJ2-1. Germline CDR1 and CDR2: SGHTA and FQGNSA. CDR3 size: 15 residues. The CDR3 spells CASSMGRTPYNEQFF. The full variable domain, its missing parts supplied by reference TRBV7-2 and TRBJ2-1, is GAGVSQSPSNKVTEKGKDVELRCDPISGHTALYWYRQSLGQGLEFLIYFQGNSAPDKSGLPSDRFSAERTGGSVSTLTIQRTQQEDSAVYLCASSMGRTPYNEQFFGPGTRLTVL.

This sequence joins TRBV7-9 and TRBJ2-7; TCRdb calls TRBD1, which cannot be checked without DNA. CDR1 SEHNR and CDR2 FQNEAQ come from the germline V gene (reference sequence). The CDR3 is 12 amino acids. The CDR3 protein is CASRTGFYEQYF.

The V and J genes are TRBV7-2 and TRBJ2-1; TCRdb designates TRBD2, a call that cannot be tested without DNA. The CDR3 covers 16 residues. Looked up from germline, CDR1 is SGHTA and CDR2 is FQGNSA. The CDR3 protein is CASSLTSGTSYNEQFF.

The rearrangement uses TRBV4-3 and TRBJ2-7; the D gene TCRdb calls, TRBD1, cannot be checked with no DNA. This CDR3 region has 17 residues. Germline lookup yields CDR1 LGHNA and CDR2 YSLEER. The CDR3 sequence: CASSQDPWAGGSREQYF.

The chain is built from TRBV20-1 and TRBJ2-1; absent DNA, TCRdb's TRBD2 call cannot be checked. Germline V lookup: CDR1 DFQATT, CDR2 SNEGSKA (reference sequence). CDR3 length: 17 residues. The CDR3 here is CSARETSGRHSYNEQFF.

CDR3 amino acids: CSVGGGLDEQYF. This sequence joins TRBV29-1 and TRBJ2-7; TCRdb lists TRBD1, though no DNA is available to test this call. The CDR3 spans 12 residues. Per germline, CDR1 SQVTM and CDR2 ANQGSEA.